This T cell receptor (beta chain) stems from a study of beta chain features in type 1 diabetes. General study points: A potential PCR bias toward shorter templates would be equal in patient and control samples. Significant though moderate, a shortening of TCRB CDR3s appeared in all four CD4+ subsets of Type 1 diabetes patients.

This CDR3 spans 16 amino acids. The trim removed 4 bases at V and 6 bases at J, leaving 14 bases unmatched. In germline, CDR1 is SGHRS, CDR2 YFSETQ. What was sequenced were expressed TCRB transcripts, since all of the isolated RNA had been reverse transcribed. Some clones are missing from TCRdb's copy, which holds only in-frame ones; the method was immunoSEQ multiplex PCR. This repertoire shows about 350,000 clones, 15% to 20% found once; its top ten account for around 0.044%. This clone was seen only a few times. As yet, its antigen is unknown. The specimen sequenced was naive CD4+ T cells from blood. The sequence was collected from a woman aged 18-35 years in good health. This rearrangement joins TRBV5-1 to TRBJ2-3, with 7 bases matching TRBD2. CDR3: CASSTVGAGFGDTQYF. DNA for the CDR3: TGCGCCAGCAGCACCGTGGGAGCGGGGTTTGGGGATACGCAGTATTTT.